This passage covers 2 T cell receptor beta chains from one sample sequenced in a study of technical replicates of blood from a handful of donors. Assay used: immunoSEQ multiplex PCR; TCRdb lists only in-frame clones, some missing. The table includes about 82,000 clones, over 95% detected once. The sequenced sample was T cells isolated from PBMCs. The receptor source for this set is a human donor in good health.

This chain connects TRBV6-5 to TRBJ1-1, with 7 nucleotides matching TRBD1. The CDR3 contains 11 residues. After removal of 7 bases from V and 7 bases from J, the junction contained 3 bases not matched to a gene. Per germline, CDR1 MNHEY and CDR2 SVGAGI. The CDR3 region has the DNA TGTGCCAGCATACAGGGGTTTGAAGCTTTCTTT. Its translation is CASIQGFEAFF.

This clone was seen only once. The DNA for the CDR3 is TGTGCCAGCAGCGTAGATCTAGCGGGAGGGTTAAATGAGCAGTTCTTC. Translated: CASSVDLAGGLNEQFF. The chain joins TRBV9 to TRBJ2-1, with 12 bases lining up with TRBD2. Per germline, CDR1 SGDLS and CDR2 YYNGEE. The junction had 5 bases not matched to a gene; V was cut back by 0 bases and J by 7 bases. This CDR3 region has 16 residues.